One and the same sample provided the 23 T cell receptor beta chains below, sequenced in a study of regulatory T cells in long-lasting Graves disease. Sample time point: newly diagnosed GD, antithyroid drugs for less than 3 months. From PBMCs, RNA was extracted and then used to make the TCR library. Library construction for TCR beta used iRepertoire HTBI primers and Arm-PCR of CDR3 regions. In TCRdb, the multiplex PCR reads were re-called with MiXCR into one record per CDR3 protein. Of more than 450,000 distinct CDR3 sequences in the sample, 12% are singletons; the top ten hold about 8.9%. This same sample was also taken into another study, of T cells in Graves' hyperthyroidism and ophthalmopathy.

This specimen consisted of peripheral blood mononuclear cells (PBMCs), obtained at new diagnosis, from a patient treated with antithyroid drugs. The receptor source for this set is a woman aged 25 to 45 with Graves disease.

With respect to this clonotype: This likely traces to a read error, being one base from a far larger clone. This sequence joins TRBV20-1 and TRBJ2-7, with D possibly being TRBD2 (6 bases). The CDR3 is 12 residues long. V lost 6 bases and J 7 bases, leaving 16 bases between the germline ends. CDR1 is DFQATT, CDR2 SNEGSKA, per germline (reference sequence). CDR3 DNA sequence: TGCAGTGCCCTAGCGAGAGGGGATGAGCAGTACTTC. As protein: CSALARGDEQYF.

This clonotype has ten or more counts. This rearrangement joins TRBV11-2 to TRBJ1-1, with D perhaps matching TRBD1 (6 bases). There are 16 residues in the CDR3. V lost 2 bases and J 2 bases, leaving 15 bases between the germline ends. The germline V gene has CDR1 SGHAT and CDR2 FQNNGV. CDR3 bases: TGTGCCAGCAGCTTAATCCCCTCGACAGGCAACACTGAAGCTTTCTTT. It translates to CASSLIPSTGNTEAFF.

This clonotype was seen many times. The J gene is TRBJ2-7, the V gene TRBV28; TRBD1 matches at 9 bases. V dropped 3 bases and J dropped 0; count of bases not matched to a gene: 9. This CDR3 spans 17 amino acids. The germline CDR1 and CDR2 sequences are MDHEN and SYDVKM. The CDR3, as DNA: TGTGCCAGCAGTTTCTCCGGGACAGGGACATTCTCCTACGAGCAGTACTTC. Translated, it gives CASSFSGTGTFSYEQYF.

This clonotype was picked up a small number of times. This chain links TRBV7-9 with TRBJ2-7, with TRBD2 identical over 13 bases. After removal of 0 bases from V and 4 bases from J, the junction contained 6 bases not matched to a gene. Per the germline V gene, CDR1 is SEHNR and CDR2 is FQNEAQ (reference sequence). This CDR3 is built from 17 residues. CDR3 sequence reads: CASSLAHRTSGRYEQYF. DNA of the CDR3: TGTGCCAGCAGCTTAGCCCATCGGACTAGCGGGAGATACGAGCAGTACTTC.

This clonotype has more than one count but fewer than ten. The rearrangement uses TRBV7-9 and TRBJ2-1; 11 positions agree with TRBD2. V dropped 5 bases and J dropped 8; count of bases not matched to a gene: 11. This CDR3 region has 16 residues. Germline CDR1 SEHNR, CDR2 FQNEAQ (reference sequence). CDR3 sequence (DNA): TGTGCCAGCAGCCTGGGGACTAGCGGACCGAGGGATGAGCAGTTCTTC. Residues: CASSLGTSGPRDEQFF. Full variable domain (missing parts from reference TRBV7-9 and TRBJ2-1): DTGVSQNPRHKITKRGQNVTFRCDPISEHNRLYWYRQTLGQGPEFLTYFQNEAQLEKSRLLSDRFSAERPKGSFSTLEIQRTEQGDSAMYLCASSLGTSGPRDEQFFGPGTRLTVL.

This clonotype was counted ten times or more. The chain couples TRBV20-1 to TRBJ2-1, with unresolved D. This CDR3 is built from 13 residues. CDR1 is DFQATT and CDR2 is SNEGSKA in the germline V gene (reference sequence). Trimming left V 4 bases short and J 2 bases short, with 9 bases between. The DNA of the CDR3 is TGCAGTGCTATCGAACCGGCCTACAATGAGCAGTTCTTC. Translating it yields CSAIEPAYNEQFF.

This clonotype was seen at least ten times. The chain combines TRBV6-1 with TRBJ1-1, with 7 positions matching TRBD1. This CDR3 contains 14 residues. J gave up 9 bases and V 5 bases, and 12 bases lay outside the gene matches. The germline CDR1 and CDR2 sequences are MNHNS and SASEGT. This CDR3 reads CASSRTPGQNQAFF. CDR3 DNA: TGTGCCAGCAGTAGGACACCGGGACAGAACCAAGCTTTCTTT.

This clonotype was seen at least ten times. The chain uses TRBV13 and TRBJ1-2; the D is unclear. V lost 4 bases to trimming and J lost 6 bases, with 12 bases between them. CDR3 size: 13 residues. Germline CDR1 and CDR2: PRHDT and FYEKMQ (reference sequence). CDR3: CASSSVLSDGYTF. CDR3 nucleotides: TGTGCCAGCAGCTCGGTCTTAAGTGATGGCTACACCTTC.

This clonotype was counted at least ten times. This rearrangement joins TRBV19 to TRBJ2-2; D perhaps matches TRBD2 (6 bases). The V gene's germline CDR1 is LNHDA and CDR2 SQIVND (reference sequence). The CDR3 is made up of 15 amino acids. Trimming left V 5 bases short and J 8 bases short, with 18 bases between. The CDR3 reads CASSLGTGSMGELFF. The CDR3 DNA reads TGTGCCAGTAGTCTCGGGACTGGATCTATGGGGGAGCTGTTTTTT. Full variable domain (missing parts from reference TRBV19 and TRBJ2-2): DGGITQSPKYLFRKEGQNVTLSCEQNLNHDAMYWYRQDPGQGLRLIYYSQIVNDFQKGDIAEGYSVSREKKESFPLTVTSAQKNPTAFYLCASSLGTGSMGELFFGEGSRLTVL.

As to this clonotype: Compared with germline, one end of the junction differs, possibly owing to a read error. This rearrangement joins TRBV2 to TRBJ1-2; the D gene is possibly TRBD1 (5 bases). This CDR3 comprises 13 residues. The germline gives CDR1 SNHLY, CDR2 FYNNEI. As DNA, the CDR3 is TGTGCCAGCAGTGCACAGGAACATTATGGCCACACCTTC. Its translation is CASSAQEHYGHTF.

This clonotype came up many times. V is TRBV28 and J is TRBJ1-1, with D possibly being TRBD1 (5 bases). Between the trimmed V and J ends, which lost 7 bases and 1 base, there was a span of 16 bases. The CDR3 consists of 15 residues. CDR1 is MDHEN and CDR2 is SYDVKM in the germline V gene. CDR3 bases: TGTGCCAGCAAAAATCAAGGGGTGGGGAACACTGAAGCTTTCTTT. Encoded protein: CASKNQGVGNTEAFF.

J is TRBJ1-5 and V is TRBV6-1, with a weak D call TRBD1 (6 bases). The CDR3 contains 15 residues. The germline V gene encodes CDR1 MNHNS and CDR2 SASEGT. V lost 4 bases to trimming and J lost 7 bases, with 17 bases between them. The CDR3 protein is CASSADGGLEQPQHF. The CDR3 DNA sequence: TGTGCCAGCAGTGCCGACGGGGGCTTAGAACAGCCCCAGCATTTT.

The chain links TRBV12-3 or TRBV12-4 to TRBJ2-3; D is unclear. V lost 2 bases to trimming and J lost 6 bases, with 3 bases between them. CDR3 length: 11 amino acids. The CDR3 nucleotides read TGTGCCAGCAGTTTATACGATACGCAGTATTTT. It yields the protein CASSLYDTQYF.

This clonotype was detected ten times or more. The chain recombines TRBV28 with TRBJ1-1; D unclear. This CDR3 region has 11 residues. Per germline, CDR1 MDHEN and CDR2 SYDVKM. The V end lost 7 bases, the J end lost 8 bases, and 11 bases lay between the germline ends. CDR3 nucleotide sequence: TGTGCCAGCATTGGTCGCGGCGAAGCTTTCTTT. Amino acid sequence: CASIGRGEAFF.

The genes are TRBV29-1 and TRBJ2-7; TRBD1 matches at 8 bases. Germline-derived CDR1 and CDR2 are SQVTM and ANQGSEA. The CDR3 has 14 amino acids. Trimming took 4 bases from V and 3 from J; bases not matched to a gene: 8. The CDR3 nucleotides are TGCAGCGTTGGGGGACAGGACTTAAACTACGAGCAGTACTTC. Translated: CSVGGQDLNYEQYF.

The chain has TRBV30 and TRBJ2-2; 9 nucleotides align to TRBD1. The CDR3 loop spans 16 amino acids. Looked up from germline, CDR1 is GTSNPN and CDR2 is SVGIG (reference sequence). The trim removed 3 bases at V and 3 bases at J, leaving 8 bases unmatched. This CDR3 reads CAWREGDRVYTGELFF. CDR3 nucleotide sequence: TGTGCCTGGAGAGAGGGGGACAGGGTATACACCGGGGAGCTGTTTTTT.

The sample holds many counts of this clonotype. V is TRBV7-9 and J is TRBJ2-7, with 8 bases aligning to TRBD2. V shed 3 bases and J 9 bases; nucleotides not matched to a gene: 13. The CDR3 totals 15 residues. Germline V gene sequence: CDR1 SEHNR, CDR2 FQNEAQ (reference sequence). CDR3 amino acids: CASSFPGGASRGQYF. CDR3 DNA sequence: TGTGCCAGCAGCTTCCCGGGGGGGGCTTCGCGGGGGCAGTACTTC.

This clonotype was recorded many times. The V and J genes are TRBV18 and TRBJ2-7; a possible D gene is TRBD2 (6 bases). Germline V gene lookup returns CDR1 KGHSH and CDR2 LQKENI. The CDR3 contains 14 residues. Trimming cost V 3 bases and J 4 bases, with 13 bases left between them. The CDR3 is CASSPSGVPYEQYF. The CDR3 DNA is TGTGCCAGCTCACCTTCGGGGGTCCCATACGAGCAGTACTTC.

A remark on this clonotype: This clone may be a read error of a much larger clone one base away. CDR3: CASSLARTSVNEHFF. The CDR3 bases are TGTGCCAGCAGCTTAGCGCGGACTAGCGTCAATGAGCACTTCTTC. The chain uses TRBV7-8 and TRBJ2-1; 9 bases agree with TRBD2. CDR1 is SGHVS and CDR2 is FQNEAQ in the germline V gene. This CDR3 region has 15 residues.

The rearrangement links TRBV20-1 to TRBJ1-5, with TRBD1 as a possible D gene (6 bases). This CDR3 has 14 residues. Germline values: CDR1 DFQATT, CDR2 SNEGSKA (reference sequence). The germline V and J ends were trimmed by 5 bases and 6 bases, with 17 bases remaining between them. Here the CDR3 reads CSARLGGAGQPQHF. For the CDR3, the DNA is TGCAGTGCTCGCCTTGGGGGCGCGGGTCAGCCCCAGCATTTT.

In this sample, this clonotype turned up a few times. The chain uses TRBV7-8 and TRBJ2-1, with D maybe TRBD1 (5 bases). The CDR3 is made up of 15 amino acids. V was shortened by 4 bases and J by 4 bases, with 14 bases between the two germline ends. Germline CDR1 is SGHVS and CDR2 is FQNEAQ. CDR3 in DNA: TGTGCCAGCAGCTCGGACAACATCCGGTACAATGAGCAGTTCTTC. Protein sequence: CASSSDNIRYNEQFF. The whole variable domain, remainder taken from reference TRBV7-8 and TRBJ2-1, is GAGVSQSPRYKVAKRGQDVALRCDPISGHVSLFWYQQALGQGPEFLTYFQNEAQLDKSGLPSDRFFAERPEGSVSTLKIQRTQQEDSAVYLCASSSDNIRYNEQFFGPGTRLTVL.

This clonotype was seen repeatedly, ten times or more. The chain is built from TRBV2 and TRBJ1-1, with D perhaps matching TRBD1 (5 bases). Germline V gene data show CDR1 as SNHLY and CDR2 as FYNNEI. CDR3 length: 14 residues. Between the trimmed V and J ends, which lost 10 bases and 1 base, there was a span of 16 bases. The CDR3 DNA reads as TGTGCCACACTCTCAGGGAGGCAGAACACTGAAGCTTTCTTT. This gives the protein CATLSGRQNTEAFF.

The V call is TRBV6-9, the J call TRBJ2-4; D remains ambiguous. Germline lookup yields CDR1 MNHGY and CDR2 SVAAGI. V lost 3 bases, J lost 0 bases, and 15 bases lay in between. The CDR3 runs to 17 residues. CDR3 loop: CASSYESTTVAKNIQYF. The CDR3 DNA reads TGTGCCAGCAGTTACGAGTCGACAACTGTAGCCAAAAACATTCAGTACTTC.